This entry features one T cell receptor beta chain sequence. The data originate from a study of blood T cell repertoires in COVID-19. Study information: The United States, Italy and Spain provided the acute and convalescent COVID-19 samples.

Source study methods: Reference gene primer amplification yielded estimated nucleated cell counts. Using immunoSEQ multiplex PCR, the repertoire was profiled, and TCRdb retains in-frame clones only, with some absent. That table furnishes V, J and clone size, whereas the DNA furnished D and trimming. This sample has about 190,000 clones, with 79% found just once. Germline-derived CDR1 and CDR2 are SGDLS and YYNGEE. This CDR3 spans 15 amino acids. Unmatched junction bases numbered 5, after V lost 2 bases and J lost 2 bases. This TCR derives from a man in his fifties or sixties with active or convalescent COVID-19. Sequenced sample: peripheral blood. This chain links TRBV9 with TRBJ2-7, with 9 nucleotides matching TRBD2. The CDR3: CASSVSSGTTYEQYF. The CDR3 nucleotides read TGTGCCAGCAGCGTCTCTAGCGGGACCACCTACGAGCAGTACTTC.